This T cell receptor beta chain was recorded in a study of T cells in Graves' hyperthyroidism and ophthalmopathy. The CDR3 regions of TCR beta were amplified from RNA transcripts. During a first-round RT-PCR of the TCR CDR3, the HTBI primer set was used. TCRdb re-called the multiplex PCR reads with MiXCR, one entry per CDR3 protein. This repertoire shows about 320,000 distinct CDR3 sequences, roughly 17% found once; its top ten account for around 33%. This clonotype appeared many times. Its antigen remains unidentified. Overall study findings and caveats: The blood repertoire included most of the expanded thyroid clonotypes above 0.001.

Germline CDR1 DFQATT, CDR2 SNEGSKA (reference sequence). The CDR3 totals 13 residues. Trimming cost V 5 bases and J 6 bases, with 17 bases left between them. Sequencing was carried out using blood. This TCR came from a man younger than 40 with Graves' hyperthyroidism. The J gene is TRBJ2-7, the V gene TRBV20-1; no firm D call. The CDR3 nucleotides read TGCAGTGCTGGTACCCCTTCTTCGAGCGAGCAGTACTTC. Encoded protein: CSAGTPSSSEQYF.